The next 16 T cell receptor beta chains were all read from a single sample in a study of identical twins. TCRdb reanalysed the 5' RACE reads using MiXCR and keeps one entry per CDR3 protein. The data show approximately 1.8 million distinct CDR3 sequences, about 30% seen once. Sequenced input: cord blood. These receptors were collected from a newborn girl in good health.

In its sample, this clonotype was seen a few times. The CDR3 nucleotides read TGTGCCTGGAGGACAGTTGAAGCTTTCTTT. This encodes CAWRTVEAFF. The chain links TRBV30 to TRBJ1-1, with D perhaps matching TRBD1 (5 bases). The CDR3 is made up of 10 amino acids. Germline V gene sequence: CDR1 GTSNPN, CDR2 SVGIG (reference sequence). Trimming pared 3 bases from V and 7 bases from J, leaving 6 bases between. The whole variable domain, filled in from reference TRBV30 and TRBJ1-1, reads SQTIHQWPATLVQPVGSPLSLECTVEGTSNPNLYWYRQAAGRGLQLLFYSVGIGQISSEVPQNLSASRPQDRQFILSSKKLLLSDSGFYLCAWRTVEAFFGQGTRLTVV.

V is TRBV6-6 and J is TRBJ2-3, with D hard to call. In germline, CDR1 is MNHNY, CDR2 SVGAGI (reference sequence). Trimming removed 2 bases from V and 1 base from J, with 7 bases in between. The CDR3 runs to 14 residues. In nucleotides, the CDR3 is TGTGCCAGCAGTTACATTGGGGGCACAGATACGCAGTATTTT. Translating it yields CASSYIGGTDTQYF.

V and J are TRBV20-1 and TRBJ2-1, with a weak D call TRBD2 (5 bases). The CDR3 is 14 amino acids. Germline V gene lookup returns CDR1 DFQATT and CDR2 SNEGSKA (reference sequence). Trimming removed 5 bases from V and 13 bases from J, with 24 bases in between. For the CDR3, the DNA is TGCAGTGCTCTCAAGGCTAGCCGGCAAGAGACCCAGTTCTTC. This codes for CSALKASRQETQFF.

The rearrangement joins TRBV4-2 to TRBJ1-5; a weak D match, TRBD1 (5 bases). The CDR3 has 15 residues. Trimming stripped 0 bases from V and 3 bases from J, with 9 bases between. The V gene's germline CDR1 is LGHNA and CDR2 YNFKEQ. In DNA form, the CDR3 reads TGTGCCAGCAGCCAAGACAGGGCGTCCAATCAGCCCCAGCATTTT. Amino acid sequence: CASSQDRASNQPQHF.

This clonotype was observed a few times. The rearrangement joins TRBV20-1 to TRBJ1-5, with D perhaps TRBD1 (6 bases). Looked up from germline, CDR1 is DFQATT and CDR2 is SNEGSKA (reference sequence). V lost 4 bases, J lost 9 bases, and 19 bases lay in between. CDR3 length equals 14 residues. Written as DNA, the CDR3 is TGCAGTGCTACTCGCACAGGGACTTTGCGGCCCCAGCATTTT. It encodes CSATRTGTLRPQHF.

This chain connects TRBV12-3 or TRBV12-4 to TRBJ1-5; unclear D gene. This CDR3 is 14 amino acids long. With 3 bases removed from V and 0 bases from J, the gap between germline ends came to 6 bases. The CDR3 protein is CASSLEHSNQPQHF. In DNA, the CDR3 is TGTGCCAGCAGTTTGGAGCATAGCAATCAGCCCCAGCATTTT.

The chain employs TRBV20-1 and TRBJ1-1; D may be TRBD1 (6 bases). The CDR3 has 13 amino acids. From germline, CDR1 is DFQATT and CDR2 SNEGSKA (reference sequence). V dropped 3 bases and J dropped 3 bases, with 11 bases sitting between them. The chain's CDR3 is CSAREYRDTEAFF. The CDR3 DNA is TGCAGTGCTAGGGAATACAGGGACACTGAAGCTTTCTTT.

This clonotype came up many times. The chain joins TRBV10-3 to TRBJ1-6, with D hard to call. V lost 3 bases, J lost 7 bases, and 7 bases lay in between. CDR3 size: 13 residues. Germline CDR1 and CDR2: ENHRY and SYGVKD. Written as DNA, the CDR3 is TGTGCCATCAGTGACTTAACGAATTCACCCCTCCACTTT. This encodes CAISDLTNSPLHF.

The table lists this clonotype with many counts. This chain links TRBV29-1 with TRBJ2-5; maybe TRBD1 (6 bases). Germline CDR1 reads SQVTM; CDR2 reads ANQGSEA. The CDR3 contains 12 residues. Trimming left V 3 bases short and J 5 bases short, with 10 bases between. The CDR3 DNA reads TGCAGCGTTGAGGGGGCAGAGGAGACCCAGTACTTC. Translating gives CSVEGAEETQYF.

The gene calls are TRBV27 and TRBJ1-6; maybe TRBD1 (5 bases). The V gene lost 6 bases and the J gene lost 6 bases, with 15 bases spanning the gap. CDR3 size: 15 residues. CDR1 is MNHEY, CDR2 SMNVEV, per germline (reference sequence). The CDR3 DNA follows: TGTGCCAGCAGGTCGGGCAGGGCCCGTAATTCACCCCTCCACTTT. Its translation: CASRSGRARNSPLHF.

CDR3 protein: CASSSLTGGSGNTIYF. The CDR3 nucleotides are TGTGCCAGCAGTTCCCTGACAGGGGGGTCTGGAAACACCATATATTTT. The chain recombines TRBV27 with TRBJ1-3; TRBD1 matches at 9 bases. The CDR3 has 16 residues. Germline CDR1 MNHEY, CDR2 SMNVEV (reference sequence). With V trimmed by 4 bases and J by 1 base, 5 bases remained unmatched.

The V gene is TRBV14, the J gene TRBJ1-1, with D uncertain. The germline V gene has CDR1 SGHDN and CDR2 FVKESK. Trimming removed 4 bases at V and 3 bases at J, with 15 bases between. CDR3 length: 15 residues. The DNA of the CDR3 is TGTGCCAGCAGCCTACGACCGTTACTTTACACTGAAGCTTTCTTT. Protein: CASSLRPLLYTEAFF.

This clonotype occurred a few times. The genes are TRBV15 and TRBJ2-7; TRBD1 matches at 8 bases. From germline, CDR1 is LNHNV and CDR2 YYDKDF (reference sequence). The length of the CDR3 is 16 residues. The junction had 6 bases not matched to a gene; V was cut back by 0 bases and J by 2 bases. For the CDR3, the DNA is TGTGCCACCAGCAGAGATGGGACAGGATTAGCCTACGAGCAGTACTTC. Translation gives CATSRDGTGLAYEQYF.

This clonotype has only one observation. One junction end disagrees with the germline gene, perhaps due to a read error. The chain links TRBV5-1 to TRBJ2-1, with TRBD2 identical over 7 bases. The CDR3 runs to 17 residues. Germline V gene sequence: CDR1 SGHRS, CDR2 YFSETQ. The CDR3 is CASSFALSSGSYNERFF. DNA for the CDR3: TGCGCCAGCAGCTTCGCATTATCTAGCGGCTCCTACAATGAGCGGTTCTTC.

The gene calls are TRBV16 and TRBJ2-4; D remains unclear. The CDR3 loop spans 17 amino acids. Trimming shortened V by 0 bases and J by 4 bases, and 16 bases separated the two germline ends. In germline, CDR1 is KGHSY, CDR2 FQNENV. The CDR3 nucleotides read TGTGCCAGCAGCCAATCGTCGACCACCAAGAATAAAAACATTCAGTACTTC. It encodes CASSQSSTTKNKNIQYF.

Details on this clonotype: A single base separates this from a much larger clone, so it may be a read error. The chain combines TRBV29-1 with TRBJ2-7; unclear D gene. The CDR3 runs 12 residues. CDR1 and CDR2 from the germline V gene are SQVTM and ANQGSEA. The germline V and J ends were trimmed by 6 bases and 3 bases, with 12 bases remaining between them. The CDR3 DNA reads TGCAGCGTGGCGAGACGGAACTACGAGCAGTACTTC. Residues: CSVARRNYEQYF.